What follows are 10 T cell receptor beta chains derived from one specimen sequenced in a study of cytomegalovirus exposure and HLA in healthy donors. The PCR employed 60 Vbeta primers together with 13 Jbeta primers. The method was immunoSEQ multiplex PCR; TCRdb's version includes in-frame clones alone and lacks a portion of them. Recorded for this sample: under 130,000 clones. Sequenced sample: PBMCs. The receptor source for this set is a man in his forties in good health and CMV-seronegative.

The chain combines TRBV4-2 with TRBJ2-7, with 8 nucleotides matching TRBD2. CDR1 is LGHNA and CDR2 is YNFKEQ in the germline V gene. The V segment lost 3 bases and the J segment 7 bases; nucleotides outside the gene matches: 11. The CDR3 totals 15 residues. As DNA, the CDR3 is TGTGCCAGCAGCCAGGGGGACGGGGGGGCCAATGAGCAGTACTTC. Protein product: CASSQGDGGANEQYF.

The chain uses TRBV30 and TRBJ2-7; 8 nucleotides agree with TRBD1. CDR1 GTSNPN and CDR2 SVGIG come from the germline V gene (reference sequence). Trimming cost V 5 bases and J 6 bases; bases outside gene matches: 6. The CDR3 is 12 amino acids. CDR3 sequence: CAWRQGAFEQYF. The CDR3 bases are TGTGCCTGGCGGCAGGGGGCTTTCGAGCAGTACTTC.

This chain links TRBV7-9 with TRBJ1-5; no reliable D call. The germline CDR1 and CDR2 sequences are SEHNR and FQNEAQ (reference sequence). V lost 2 bases and J lost 5, with 7 bases in between. This CDR3 has 13 amino acids. The CDR3 reads CASSLYEDQPQHF. CDR3 sequence (DNA): TGTGCCAGCAGCTTATACGAGGATCAGCCCCAGCATTTT.

This rearrangement joins TRBV7-9 to TRBJ2-3; TRBD2 matches 13 bases. The germline V gene encodes CDR1 SEHNR and CDR2 FQNEAQ (reference sequence). The CDR3 contains 18 residues. V was pared by 2 bases and J by 4 bases, with 9 bases of the junction left unmatched. CDR3 coding DNA: TGTGCCAGCAGCTTACCAACTAGCGGGGGGGCCAGCGCAGATACGCAGTATTTT. Its protein is CASSLPTSGGASADTQYF.

V is TRBV10-2 and J is TRBJ2-1, with D perhaps TRBD1 or TRBD2 (6 bases each). Per the germline V gene, CDR1 is WSHSY and CDR2 is SAAADI. Trimming cost V 10 bases and J 3 bases, with 13 bases left between them. This CDR3 region has 13 residues. DNA of the CDR3: TGCGCCACCAGGGGCGGGATCTACAATGAGCAGTTCTTC. Its translation: CATRGGIYNEQFF.

V is TRBV6-5 and J is TRBJ2-7, with D perhaps TRBD1 (5 bases). V was pared by 5 bases and J by 4 bases, with 12 bases between. CDR1 is MNHEY, CDR2 SVGAGI, per germline. The CDR3 totals 13 residues. The CDR3 region is CASSPRTHYEQYF. The CDR3 DNA reads TGTGCCAGCAGTCCCCGGACACATTACGAGCAGTACTTC.

V usage is TRBV6-5 and J usage is TRBJ1-1, with no clear D. The CDR3 is 13 amino acids. V lost 7 bases and J lost 1, with 10 bases in between. Germline CDR1 and CDR2: MNHEY and SVGAGI. The CDR3: CASTDEGNTEAFF. The CDR3 nucleotides are TGTGCCAGCACGGACGAGGGGAACACTGAAGCTTTCTTT.

This chain joins TRBV19 and TRBJ1-1; possible D gene TRBD1, 5 bases. This CDR3 has 14 residues. With 1 base removed from V and 5 bases from J, the gap between germline ends came to 11 bases. The germline gives CDR1 LNHDA, CDR2 SQIVND (reference sequence). The CDR3: CASSIGGARTEAFF. For the CDR3, the DNA is TGTGCCAGTAGTATAGGGGGCGCAAGGACTGAAGCTTTCTTT.

This chain links TRBV5-1 with TRBJ1-5; D might be TRBD1 (5 bases). The CDR3 extends over 14 amino acids. Trimming stripped 0 bases from V and 4 bases from J, with 8 bases between. The germline CDR1 and CDR2 sequences are SGHRS and YFSETQ. The CDR3 coding sequence is TGCGCCAGCAGCTTGGCGGGGGAGAATCAGCCCCAGCATTTT. This codes for CASSLAGENQPQHF.

The chain combines TRBV15 with TRBJ2-1; D possibly corresponds to TRBD1 (5 bases). Trimming shortened V by 1 base and J by 8 bases, and 9 bases separated the two germline ends. Germline lookup yields CDR1 LNHNV and CDR2 YYDKDF (reference sequence). The CDR3 loop spans 13 amino acids. The CDR3 DNA follows: TGTGCCACCAGCAGAGCGTGGGGCGATGAGCAGTTCTTC. Encoded protein: CATSRAWGDEQFF.